Listed here are 25 T cell receptor beta chains from one sample, sequenced in a study of regulatory T cells in long-lasting Graves disease. The time point denotes: newly diagnosed GD, antithyroid drugs for less than 3 months. From RNA extracted from PBMCs, the TCR library was made. The TCR beta library used iRepertoire HTBI primers with Arm-PCR amplification of CDR3. TCRdb re-called the multiplex PCR reads with MiXCR, one entry per CDR3 protein. The data contain roughly 500,000 distinct CDR3 sequences, 14% of them singletons. The same data also contributed to another study, on T cells in Graves' hyperthyroidism and ophthalmopathy.

The sample consisted of peripheral blood mononuclear cells (PBMCs), taken at new diagnosis, from a patient treated with antithyroid drugs. These receptors all stem from a woman between 50 and 59 years old with Graves disease.

This clonotype was recorded many times. The chain is built from TRBV30 and TRBJ2-3, with D perhaps matching TRBD1 or TRBD2 (6 bases each). The germline V gene has CDR1 GTSNPN and CDR2 SVGIG (reference sequence). Trimming cost V 3 bases and J 5 bases, with 15 bases left between them. This CDR3 spans 14 amino acids. CDR3 DNA sequence: TGTGCCTGGAGGGCCGGGGGCGCGTTAGATACGCAGTATTTT. Encoded protein: CAWRAGGALDTQYF.

At least ten counts were recorded for this clonotype. The CDR3 sequence is CASSSVSPGPTSGANVLTF. In nucleotides, the CDR3 is TGTGCCAGCAGCTCCGTCTCTCCGGGACCGACTTCTGGGGCCAACGTCCTGACTTTC. The chain is built from TRBV27 and TRBJ2-6; the D gene could be TRBD1 or TRBD2 (5 bases each). Germline V gene data show CDR1 as MNHEY and CDR2 as SMNVEV (reference sequence). There are 19 residues in the CDR3. With 6 bases removed from V and 1 base from J, the gap between germline ends came to 22 bases.

V usage is TRBV19 and J usage is TRBJ2-6, with D hard to call. Germline CDR1 is LNHDA and CDR2 is SQIVND (reference sequence). The CDR3 length is 14 residues. With 6 bases removed from V and 2 bases from J, the gap between germline ends came to 8 bases. This CDR3 is CASRAKAGANVLTF. The CDR3, as DNA: TGTGCCAGTAGGGCGAAGGCTGGGGCCAACGTCCTGACTTTC.

This clonotype was observed a handful of times. This chain uses TRBV6-1 with TRBJ2-5, with D possibly being TRBD2 (6 bases). V was cut by 1 base and J by 0 bases, with 9 bases left in between. The germline CDR1 and CDR2 sequences are MNHNS and SASEGT. The CDR3 loop spans 15 amino acids. In DNA, the CDR3 is TGTGCCAGCAGTGAAGTCGGCGGGGACCAAGAGACCCAGTACTTC. Its protein is CASSEVGGDQETQYF.

This clonotype turned up a few times. The chain combines TRBV4-1 with TRBJ2-5; 7 bases map to TRBD2. In germline, CDR1 is MGHRA, CDR2 YSYEKL. J was trimmed by 5 bases and V by 1 base; bases with no gene match: 13. This CDR3 has 17 amino acids. The CDR3 bases are TGCGCCAGCAGCCAAGGACTAGCCCGGAGGGCAGAGGAGACCCAGTACTTC. Protein sequence: CASSQGLARRAEETQYF.

The V gene is TRBV14, the J gene TRBJ2-7; possibly TRBD2 for D (6 bases). V shed 1 base and J shed 4 bases, with 20 bases lying between them. The CDR3 has 17 amino acids. Germline V gene sequence: CDR1 SGHDN, CDR2 FVKESK. CDR3 in DNA: TGTGCCAGCAGCCAAGGGGCCCCCGGACTAAAACTGTACGAGCAGTACTTC. It encodes CASSQGAPGLKLYEQYF.

The gene calls are TRBV4-1 and TRBJ1-5; D gene ambiguous. In germline, CDR1 is MGHRA, CDR2 YSYEKL. The CDR3 spans 14 residues. V lost 3 bases to trimming and J lost 5 bases, with 11 bases between them. The DNA for the CDR3 is TGCGCCAGCAGCCACCCACGGGGTGATCAGCCCCAGCATTTT. It translates to CASSHPRGDQPQHF.

For this clonotype: A much larger clone sits a single nucleotide away, making a read error possible. The chain uses TRBV19 and TRBJ2-7, with a weak D call TRBD1 (6 bases). The CDR3 has 14 residues. Germline assignment: CDR1 LNHDA and CDR2 SQIVND (reference sequence). The germline V and J ends were trimmed by 5 bases and 5 bases, with 16 bases remaining between them. CDR3 in DNA: TGTGCCAGTAGTTACCCCGACAGGCCCCACGAGCAGTACTTC. This translates into CASSYPDRPHEQYF.

Only a few counts were recorded for this clonotype. The chain has TRBV7-3 and TRBJ2-3; D not certain. V lost 5 bases to trimming and J lost 8 bases, with 11 bases between them. Germline values: CDR1 SGHTA, CDR2 FQGTGA. The CDR3 length is 12 residues. CDR3 DNA: TGTGCCAGCAGCCCCGATCTAGGTACGCAGTATTTT. It specifies CASSPDLGTQYF.

This clonotype was seen more than once but under ten times. This chain's CDR3 is CASSQDMVGTPNSPLHF. Here the CDR3 DNA reads TGTGCCAGCAGCCAAGATATGGTCGGGACACCAAATTCACCCCTCCACTTT. The gene calls are TRBV3-1 and TRBJ1-6; the D gene is possibly TRBD1 (6 bases). Germline CDR1 is LGHDT and CDR2 is YNNKEL (reference sequence). The CDR3 spans 17 residues. V lost 0 bases and J 7 bases, leaving 16 bases between the germline ends.

This clonotype was seen at least ten times. V is TRBV2 and J is TRBJ1-2; the D gene is possibly TRBD1 (5 bases). The CDR3 has 18 amino acids. CDR1 and CDR2 from the germline V gene are SNHLY and FYNNEI. V lost 7 bases and J 1 base, leaving 25 bases between the germline ends. The CDR3 nucleotides are TGTGCCAGCACCTCCGGAGGCAGGGCTGGGGCTGTTAACTATGGCTACACCTTC. Residues: CASTSGGRAGAVNYGYTF.

A remark on this clonotype: A much larger clone lies one base from this, so it may be a read error. The rearrangement links TRBV10-3 to TRBJ2-6, with 11 bases lining up with TRBD2. The CDR3 is 20 amino acids. Germline V gene sequence: CDR1 ENHRY, CDR2 SYGVKD. This CDR3 reads CAISESNPGLAASGASVLTF. In nucleotides, the CDR3 is TGTGCCATCAGTGAGTCGAATCCGGGACTAGCGGCCTCTGGGGCCAGCGTCCTGACTTTC.

In regard to this clonotype: It may be a read error: a sequence one base away is much more abundant. The rearrangement uses TRBV30 and TRBJ1-5; D unclear. The CDR3 is 12 amino acids. Germline CDR1 reads GTSNPN; CDR2 reads SVGIG (reference sequence). The DNA of the CDR3 is TGTGCCTGGAGCGCCCCTGATCAGCGCCAGCATTTT. It yields the protein CAWSAPDQRQHF.

Concerning this clonotype: A much larger clone differs by one base, so this may be a read error. This is likely a read error, given that the CDR3 carries no conserved phenylalanine or tryptophan at its end. The V gene is TRBV6-5, the J gene TRBJ2-7; no reliable D call. Germline V gene data show CDR1 as MNHEY and CDR2 as SVGAGI. Between the trimmed V and J ends, which lost 2 bases and 3 bases, there was a span of 14 bases. CDR3 length: 15 amino acids. The CDR3 is CASSYGALPHYEQYL. CDR3 nucleotides: TGTGCCAGCAGTTACGGCGCTCTCCCTCACTACGAGCAGTACCTC.

This clonotype occurred many times. J is TRBJ1-2 and V is TRBV2, with D unclear. CDR1 SNHLY and CDR2 FYNNEI come from the germline V gene. Trimming shortened V by 9 bases and J by 4 bases, and 12 bases separated the two germline ends. The CDR3 runs to 12 residues. Written as DNA, the CDR3 is TGTGCCAGTAAACCTTTAACCTATGGCTACACCTTC. It is translated as CASKPLTYGYTF.

On this clonotype: One end of the junction is discordant with germline, which a read error may explain. The rearrangement joins TRBV30 to TRBJ2-2; D is unresolved. Germline V CDR1 and CDR2: GTSNPN, SVGIG (reference sequence). The CDR3 extends over 14 amino acids. The CDR3 bases are TGTGCCCGGAGTCCCGGACCCTACACCGGGGAGCTGTTTTTT. Translating it yields CARSPGPYTGELFF.

The V and J genes are TRBV6-1 and TRBJ2-7, with a tentative D call TRBD1 (5 bases). The germline V gene has CDR1 MNHNS and CDR2 SASEGT. CDR3 length: 15 residues. V was shortened by 5 bases and J by 0 bases, with 14 bases between the two germline ends. The CDR3 region is CASSRADSSSYEQYF. The CDR3 nucleotides read TGTGCCAGCAGTCGAGCCGACAGTAGCTCCTACGAGCAGTACTTC.

This clonotype was counted ten times or more. This chain connects TRBV19 to TRBJ2-7; D is unresolved. The CDR3 extends over 13 amino acids. The germline V gene encodes CDR1 LNHDA and CDR2 SQIVND (reference sequence). V was trimmed by 3 bases and J by 0 bases, leaving 6 bases between them. The CDR3: CASSIQASYEQYF. Written as DNA, the CDR3 is TGTGCCAGTAGTATCCAGGCCTCCTACGAGCAGTACTTC.

The chain joins TRBV3-1 to TRBJ1-4; weak D call: TRBD1 (6 bases). The ends were cut back, 1 base at V and 8 bases at J, with 17 bases in the middle. The CDR3 spans 16 residues. From germline, CDR1 is LGHDT and CDR2 YNNKEL (reference sequence). The CDR3 DNA reads as TGTGCCAGCAGCCAAGGCGGGACACCCGAGCGAGAAAAACTGTTTTTT. Amino acids: CASSQGGTPEREKLFF. The variable domain in full, with the rest retrieved from reference TRBV3-1 and TRBJ1-4, is DTAVSQTPKYLVTQMGNDKSIKCEQNLGHDTMYWYKQDSKKFLKIMFSYNNKELIINETVPNRFSPKSPDKAHLNLHINSLELGDSAVYFCASSQGGTPEREKLFFGSGTQLSVL.

In this sample, this clonotype turned up many times. The chain uses TRBV9 and TRBJ2-1; TRBD2 matches at 12 bases. CDR3 length equals 18 residues. J lost 8 bases, V lost 0 bases, and 12 bases had no gene match. Germline CDR1 SGDLS, CDR2 YYNGEE. The CDR3 protein is CASSVGLAWTSGIDEQFF. CDR3 in DNA: TGTGCCAGCAGCGTAGGATTGGCTTGGACTAGCGGGATTGATGAGCAGTTCTTC. Using reference TRBV9 and TRBJ2-1 for the parts outside the CDR3, the full variable domain is DSGVTQTPKHLITATGQRVTLRCSPRSGDLSVYWYQQSLDQGLQFLIQYYNGEERAKGNILERFSAQQFPDLHSELNLSSLELGDSALYFCASSVGLAWTSGIDEQFFGPGTRLTVL.

This clonotype was picked up many times. This rearrangement joins TRBV11-2 to TRBJ2-5; the D is unclear. The CDR3 contains 13 residues. V was shortened by 5 bases and J by 5 bases, with 12 bases between the two germline ends. Germline V gene sequence: CDR1 SGHAT, CDR2 FQNNGV. This chain's CDR3 is CASSDKHRETQYF. CDR3 DNA: TGTGCCAGCAGCGACAAACACCGGGAGACCCAGTACTTC.

This clonotype appeared many times. The chain is built from TRBV10-3 and TRBJ2-3; 8 positions agree with TRBD2. The CDR3 covers 15 residues. Trimming took 2 bases from V and 3 from J; bases not matched to a gene: 4. The germline V gene encodes CDR1 ENHRY and CDR2 SYGVKD. The CDR3 protein is CAISELLAGTDTQYF. For the CDR3, the DNA is TGTGCCATCAGTGAGCTTCTAGCGGGTACAGATACGCAGTATTTT.

The J gene is TRBJ2-2, the V gene TRBV5-1; 7 positions match TRBD2. The V and J ends lost 0 bases and 0 bases, in that order; junction bases with no gene match: 2. The CDR3 has 16 amino acids. The V gene's germline CDR1 is SGHRS and CDR2 YFSETQ. This chain's CDR3 is CASSLVLAANTGELFF. As DNA, the CDR3 is TGCGCCAGCAGCTTGGTCCTAGCGGCGAACACCGGGGAGCTGTTTTTT.

This clonotype was seen repeatedly, ten times or more. The chain is built from TRBV5-1 and TRBJ2-7; D uncertain. The V and J ends lost 0 bases and 1 base respectively, with 11 bases between them. The CDR3 extends over 15 amino acids. The germline V gene has CDR1 SGHRS and CDR2 YFSETQ. The CDR3 protein is CASSLGDFPSYEQYF. The CDR3 DNA reads as TGCGCCAGCAGCTTGGGTGACTTTCCGTCCTACGAGCAGTACTTC.

This clonotype was counted only a few times. The chain uses TRBV30 and TRBJ2-2; D is unresolved. Deletions cut 1 base from V and 7 bases from J, with 4 bases between. Germline CDR1 reads GTSNPN; CDR2 reads SVGIG (reference sequence). The CDR3 loop spans 11 amino acids. The CDR3 spells CAWSEFGELFF. The CDR3 DNA reads TGTGCCTGGAGTGAATTCGGGGAGCTGTTTTTT.